One T cell receptor (beta chain) is described in this entry. The data originate from a study of T cell changes during pregnancy in multiple sclerosis. Clones were read by immunoSEQ multiplex PCR, and TCRdb kept only the in-frame ones, dropping some. The top ten hold about 0.88% of the sample, which has fewer than 65,000 clones, roughly nine tenths seen once. CDR3 length: 17 amino acids. The germline CDR1 and CDR2 sequences are MGHRA and YSYEKL. Trimming took 1 base from V and 5 from J; bases not matched to a gene: 10. Sample: peripheral blood, taken before pregnancy. J is TRBJ2-5 and V is TRBV4-1; 10 nucleotides match TRBD2. The TCR originated in a female donor with multiple sclerosis, enrolled in a pregnancy study. CDR3 sequence reads: CASSQAISSGGAETQYF. In DNA, the CDR3 is TGCGCCAGCAGCCAAGCGATCTCCAGCGGGGGGGCGGAGACCCAGTACTTC.